The 21 T cell receptor beta chains below were found in one sample sequenced in a study of T cell repertoires in cytomegalovirus infection. Each CDR3 protein is one row after TCRdb ran MiXCR on the reads. The data show tens of thousands of distinct CDR3 sequences, under 4.5% seen once. The sequencing sample was made of PBMCs. The receptors here all came from a human donor in good health (CMV status not recorded). Some clones in this sample may be carry-over from other donors' samples.

Ten or more counts support this clonotype. The chain joins TRBV28 to TRBJ1-4; TRBD1 might be the D (5 bases). The CDR3 spans 15 residues. V was pared by 2 bases and J by 7 bases, with 14 bases between. The V gene's germline CDR1 is MDHEN and CDR2 SYDVKM. CDR3 residues: CASSLGRGLGEKLFF. CDR3 DNA: TGTGCCAGCAGTTTAGGGAGGGGACTGGGTGAAAAACTGTTTTTT.

This clonotype occurred many times. The chain employs TRBV7-8 and TRBJ2-7; D may be TRBD1 (6 bases). Trimming left V 2 bases short and J 4 bases short, with 9 bases between. The CDR3 loop spans 13 amino acids. Germline loops: CDR1 SGHVS, CDR2 FQNEAQ. The CDR3 region has the DNA TGTGCCAGCAGCTTACTACAGGGATACGAGCAGTACTTC. It is translated as CASSLLQGYEQYF.

This clonotype occurred many times. An end of the junction differs from the germline gene, which may be a read error. CDR3 sequence (DNA): TGTGCCAGCAGCTTTTCCCAACGTTTCCTGACTCGAGAGTCCTTC. This translates into CASSFSQRFLTRESF. The V gene is TRBV7-4, the J gene TRBJ2-1, with unresolved D. The CDR3 length is 15 residues. Per the germline V gene, CDR1 is SGHVT and CDR2 is SQSDAQ.

The table lists this clonotype with many counts. The chain is built from TRBV6-2 or TRBV6-3 and TRBJ2-5, with D hard to call. The germline V gene has CDR1 MNHEY and CDR2 SVGEGT. The CDR3 extends over 15 amino acids. V gave up 6 bases and J gave up 1 base, with 15 bases separating them. The CDR3 DNA is TGTGCCAGCAGGGGAAGCTGGCGCCTCCAAGAGACCCAGTACTTC. Amino acid sequence: CASRGSWRLQETQYF.

This clonotype was counted at least ten times. V and J are TRBV15 and TRBJ1-1; D is possibly TRBD1 (5 bases). Germline lookup yields CDR1 LNHNV and CDR2 YYDKDF (reference sequence). The CDR3 is 14 residues long. Trimming cost V 3 bases and J 5 bases, with 13 bases left between them. The CDR3 is CATSRGLGETEAFF. CDR3 nucleotide sequence: TGTGCCACCAGCAGGGGGCTAGGGGAAACTGAAGCTTTCTTT.

Many counts were recorded for this clonotype. V is TRBV4-3 and J is TRBJ2-1; possibly TRBD2 for D (6 bases). The CDR3 contains 15 residues. V lost 1 base and J 6 bases, leaving 13 bases between the germline ends. Germline V lookup: CDR1 LGHNA, CDR2 YSLEER. In DNA form, the CDR3 reads TGCGCCAGCAGCCAAGGAGAGCGGGTGATCAATGAGCAGTTCTTC. This encodes CASSQGERVINEQFF.

This clonotype was seen ten or more times. The chain combines TRBV24-1 with TRBJ1-1; D may be TRBD1 (6 bases). This CDR3 is 15 amino acids long. V lost 0 bases and J lost 2, with 9 bases in between. Germline values: CDR1 KGHDR, CDR2 SFDVKD. CDR3 amino acids: CATSDLYRANTEAFF. CDR3 sequence (DNA): TGTGCCACCAGTGATTTGTACAGGGCCAACACTGAAGCTTTCTTT.

This clonotype was observed many times. V gene TRBV20-1 combines with J gene TRBJ2-7, with D possibly being TRBD1 (6 bases). Trimming cost V 6 bases and J 0 bases, with 9 bases left between them. Germline loops: CDR1 DFQATT, CDR2 SNEGSKA (reference sequence). This CDR3 is built from 12 residues. The CDR3 coding sequence is TGCAGTGCGGGGGCTAGCTCCTACGAGCAGTACTTC. Translating it yields CSAGASSYEQYF.

This chain uses TRBV6-6 with TRBJ2-3; no firm D call. CDR1 and CDR2 (germline): MNHNY, SVGAGI (reference sequence). This CDR3 is 13 amino acids long. With 2 bases removed from V and 3 bases from J, the gap between germline ends came to 6 bases. Written as DNA, the CDR3 is TGTGCCAGCAGTTACCCTGAAACAGATACGCAGTATTTT. Translation: CASSYPETDTQYF.

This clonotype was seen repeatedly, ten times or more. The V and J genes are TRBV7-2 and TRBJ2-1, with D perhaps TRBD1 (6 bases). Germline V gives CDR1 SGHTA, CDR2 FQGNSA. V was shortened by 4 bases and J by 4 bases, with 14 bases between the two germline ends. There are 15 residues in the CDR3. The CDR3 protein is CASSSGASPYNEQFF. In nucleotides, the CDR3 is TGTGCCAGCAGCTCAGGGGCTAGTCCTTACAATGAGCAGTTCTTC.

This clonotype was seen many times. This chain links TRBV11-2 with TRBJ2-5; D might be TRBD1 (5 bases). V lost 0 bases to trimming and J lost 2 bases, with 7 bases between them. Germline loops: CDR1 SGHAT, CDR2 FQNNGV. This CDR3 has 14 amino acids. CDR3 bases: TGTGCCAGCAGCTTAGAACGACAGCAAGAGACCCAGTACTTC. Translating it yields CASSLERQQETQYF.

This clonotype occurred many times. The chain is built from TRBV5-4 and TRBJ2-4; the match to TRBD2 covers 11 bases. Germline V lookup: CDR1 SGHNT, CDR2 YYREEE (reference sequence). The CDR3 contains 18 residues. The V segment lost 3 bases and the J segment 3 bases; nucleotides outside the gene matches: 11. The DNA for the CDR3 is TGTGCCAGCAGCTCCACCATTAGCGGGAGGGTTGGCAAAAACATTCAGTACTTC. Protein: CASSSTISGRVGKNIQYF.

This clonotype was seen repeatedly, ten times or more. V usage is TRBV7-2 and J usage is TRBJ2-2; 8 bases match TRBD2. The CDR3 extends over 16 amino acids. Germline V lookup: CDR1 SGHTA, CDR2 FQGNSA. The J segment lost 0 bases and the V segment lost 5 bases, leaving 5 bases of the junction unmatched. The CDR3 loop is CASSQLGGANTGELFF. The CDR3, as DNA: TGTGCCAGCAGCCAACTCGGGGGGGCGAACACCGGGGAGCTGTTTTTT.

This clonotype occurred many times. This chain links TRBV7-8 with TRBJ2-3; D unresolved. Germline V gives CDR1 SGHVS, CDR2 FQNEAQ. Trimming removed 2 bases from V and 1 base from J, with 7 bases in between. CDR3 length: 14 residues. CDR3 in DNA: TGTGCCAGCAGCTTATTTACTGGCACAGATACGCAGTATTTT. Residues: CASSLFTGTDTQYF.

This clonotype has a count of ten or more. V usage is TRBV7-2 and J usage is TRBJ1-5; D uncertain. This CDR3 region has 14 residues. Germline V CDR1 and CDR2: SGHTA, FQGNSA. Trimming shortened V by 7 bases and J by 5 bases, and 15 bases separated the two germline ends. CDR3 DNA sequence: TGTGCCAGCACCAAGAGTAGGGCCGATCAGCCCCAGCATTTT. Protein product: CASTKSRADQPQHF.

This clonotype was detected ten times or more. The chain links TRBV11-3 to TRBJ2-4; perhaps D is TRBD1 or TRBD2 (5 bases each). CDR3 length equals 15 residues. Between the trimmed V and J ends, which lost 5 bases and 7 bases, there was a span of 18 bases. The V gene's germline CDR1 is SGHNT and CDR2 YENEEA. Here the CDR3 reads CASSPTTGTPNIQYF. The DNA of the CDR3 is TGTGCCAGCAGCCCGACGACGGGGACCCCCAACATTCAGTACTTC.

This clonotype came up many times. The chain links TRBV7-9 to TRBJ1-4; D gene unclear. The V and J ends lost 5 bases and 7 bases respectively, with 14 bases between them. Germline values: CDR1 SEHNR, CDR2 FQNEAQ (reference sequence). The CDR3 covers 14 residues. CDR3 DNA sequence: TGTGCCAGCAGCCCCGGAGGATTCCTTGAAAAACTGTTTTTT. This translates into CASSPGGFLEKLFF.

This clonotype appeared many times. The rearrangement uses TRBV2 and TRBJ1-5; TRBD1 is a possible D gene (5 bases). This CDR3 spans 14 amino acids. Per germline, CDR1 SNHLY and CDR2 FYNNEI. V was trimmed by 6 bases and J by 5 bases, leaving 14 bases between them. Written as DNA, the CDR3 is TGTGCCAGCAGGAAGCCAGGGTTGGATCAGCCCCAGCATTTT. It specifies CASRKPGLDQPQHF. The full variable domain, with the rest looked up from reference TRBV2 and TRBJ1-5, is EPEVTQTPSHQVTQMGQEVILRCVPISNHLYFYWYRQILGQKVEFLVSFYNNEISEKSEIFDDQFSVERPDGSNFTLKIRSTKLEDSAMYFCASRKPGLDQPQHFGDGTRLSIL.

In this sample, this clonotype turned up many times. The rearrangement links TRBV7-8 to TRBJ2-2; unclear D gene. The V end lost 0 bases, the J end lost 9 bases, and 2 bases lay between the germline ends. The CDR3 contains 11 residues. Germline CDR1 is SGHVS and CDR2 is FQNEAQ. The DNA of the CDR3 is TGTGCCAGCAGCTTAGCCCGGGAGCTGTTTTTT. Protein product: CASSLARELFF.

The rearrangement uses TRBV7-8 and TRBJ2-1; 10 nucleotides agree with TRBD2. Germline V gene data show CDR1 as SGHVS and CDR2 as FQNEAQ. The J segment lost 8 bases and the V segment lost 0 bases, leaving 4 bases of the junction unmatched. This CDR3 region has 15 residues. CDR3: CASSLAAGGHDEQFF. As DNA, the CDR3 is TGTGCCAGCAGCTTAGCAGCGGGGGGGCACGATGAGCAGTTCTTC. The full variable domain, in which reference TRBV7-8 and TRBJ2-1 provide the parts outside the CDR3, is GAGVSQSPRYKVAKRGQDVALRCDPISGHVSLFWYQQALGQGPEFLTYFQNEAQLDKSGLPSDRFFAERPEGSVSTLKIQRTQQEDSAVYLCASSLAAGGHDEQFFGPGTRLTVL.

This clonotype occurred many times. This chain joins TRBV24-1 and TRBJ1-1; D not resolved. The CDR3 is made up of 14 amino acids. V was clipped by 1 base and J by 1 base, with 6 bases between them. Germline V gene sequence: CDR1 KGHDR, CDR2 SFDVKD. DNA for the CDR3: TGTGCCACCAGTGATTTAGTACAGAACACTGAAGCTTTCTTT. Residues: CATSDLVQNTEAFF.